A few counts support the clone carrying this TCR beta chain. Germline V gene data show CDR1 as LNHDA and CDR2 as SQIVND (reference sequence). Trimming shortened V by 5 bases and J by 4 bases, and 14 bases separated the two germline ends. The CDR3 spans 14 residues. This sample stems from a study of blood T cell repertoires in COVID-19. Overall study context: Sites across the United States, Italy and Spain contributed samples from acute and convalescent COVID-19.

How the authors handled the data: Reference gene primer amplification in the assay estimated nucleated cell counts. Profiling relied on immunoSEQ multiplex PCR, and the TCRdb table lists in-frame clones only, not all of them. V and J calls and clone size are those listed in that table; D and trimming were worked out from the DNA. The data contain about 160,000 clones, roughly 84% of them singletons. Sequenced sample: peripheral blood. The chain combines TRBV19 with TRBJ1-2, with D tentatively TRBD1 (6 bases). The origin of this receptor is a man aged 35 to 55 with acute or convalescent COVID-19. The CDR3 DNA follows: TGTGCCAGTAGTTCCCGGACAGCGACCTATGGCTACACCTTC. This encodes CASSSRTATYGYTF.